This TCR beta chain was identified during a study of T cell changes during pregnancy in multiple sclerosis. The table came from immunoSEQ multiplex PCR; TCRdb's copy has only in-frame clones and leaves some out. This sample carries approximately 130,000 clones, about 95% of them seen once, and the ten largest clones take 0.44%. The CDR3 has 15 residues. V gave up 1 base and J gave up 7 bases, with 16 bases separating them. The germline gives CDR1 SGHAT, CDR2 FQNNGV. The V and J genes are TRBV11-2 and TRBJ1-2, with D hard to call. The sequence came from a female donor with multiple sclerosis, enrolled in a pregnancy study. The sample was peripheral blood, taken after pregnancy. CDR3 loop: CASSLASWARPGYTF. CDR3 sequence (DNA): TGTGCCAGCAGCTTAGCAAGTTGGGCCCGTCCTGGCTACACCTTC.